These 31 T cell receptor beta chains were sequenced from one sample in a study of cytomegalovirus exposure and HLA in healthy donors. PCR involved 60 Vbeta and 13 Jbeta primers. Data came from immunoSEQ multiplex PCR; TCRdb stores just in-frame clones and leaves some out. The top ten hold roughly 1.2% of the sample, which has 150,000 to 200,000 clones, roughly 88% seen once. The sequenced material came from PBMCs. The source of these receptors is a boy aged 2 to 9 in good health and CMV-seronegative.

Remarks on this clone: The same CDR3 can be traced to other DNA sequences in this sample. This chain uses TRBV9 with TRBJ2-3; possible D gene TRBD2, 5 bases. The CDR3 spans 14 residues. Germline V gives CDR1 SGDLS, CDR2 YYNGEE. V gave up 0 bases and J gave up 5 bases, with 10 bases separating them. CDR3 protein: CASSVESGVDTQYF. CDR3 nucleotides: TGTGCCAGCAGCGTAGAGAGCGGTGTAGATACGCAGTATTTT.

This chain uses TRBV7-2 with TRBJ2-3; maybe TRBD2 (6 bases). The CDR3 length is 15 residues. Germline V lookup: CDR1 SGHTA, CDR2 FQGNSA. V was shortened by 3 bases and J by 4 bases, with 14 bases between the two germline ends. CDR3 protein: CASSFTGDRADTQYF. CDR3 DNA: TGTGCCAGCAGCTTTACGGGGGATAGGGCAGATACGCAGTATTTT.

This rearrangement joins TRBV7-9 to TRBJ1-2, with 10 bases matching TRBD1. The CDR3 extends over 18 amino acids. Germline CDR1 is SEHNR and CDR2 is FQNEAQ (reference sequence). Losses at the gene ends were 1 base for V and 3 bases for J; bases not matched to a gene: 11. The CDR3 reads CASSLVGSFGTGDYGYTF. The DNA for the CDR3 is TGTGCCAGCAGCTTAGTAGGTTCTTTCGGGACAGGGGACTATGGCTACACCTTC. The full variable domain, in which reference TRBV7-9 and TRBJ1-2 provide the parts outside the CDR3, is DTGVSQNPRHKITKRGQNVTFRCDPISEHNRLYWYRQTLGQGPEFLTYFQNEAQLEKSRLLSDRFSAERPKGSFSTLEIQRTEQGDSAMYLCASSLVGSFGTGDYGYTFGSGTRLTVV.

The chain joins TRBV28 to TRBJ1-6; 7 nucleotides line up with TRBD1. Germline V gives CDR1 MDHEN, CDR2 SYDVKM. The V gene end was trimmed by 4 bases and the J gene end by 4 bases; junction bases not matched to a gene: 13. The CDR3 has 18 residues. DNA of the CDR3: TGTGCCAGCAGTTCCCCCGACAGGGCAGACCTTTATAATTCACCCCTCCACTTT. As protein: CASSSPDRADLYNSPLHF. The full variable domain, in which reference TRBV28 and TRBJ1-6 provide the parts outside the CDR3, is DVKVTQSSRYLVKRTGEKVFLECVQDMDHENMFWYRQDPGLGLRLIYFSYDVKMKEKGDIPEGYSVSREKKERFSLILESASTNQTSMYLCASSSPDRADLYNSPLHFGNGTRLTVT.

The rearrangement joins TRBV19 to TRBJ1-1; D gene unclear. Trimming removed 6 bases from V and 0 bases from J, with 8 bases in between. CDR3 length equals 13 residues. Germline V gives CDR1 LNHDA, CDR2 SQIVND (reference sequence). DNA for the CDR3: TGTGCCAGTAGCGACATCGTGAACACTGAAGCTTTCTTT. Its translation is CASSDIVNTEAFF. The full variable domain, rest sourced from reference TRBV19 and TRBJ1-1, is DGGITQSPKYLFRKEGQNVTLSCEQNLNHDAMYWYRQDPGQGLRLIYYSQIVNDFQKGDIAEGYSVSREKKESFPLTVTSAQKNPTAFYLCASSDIVNTEAFFGQGTRLTVV.

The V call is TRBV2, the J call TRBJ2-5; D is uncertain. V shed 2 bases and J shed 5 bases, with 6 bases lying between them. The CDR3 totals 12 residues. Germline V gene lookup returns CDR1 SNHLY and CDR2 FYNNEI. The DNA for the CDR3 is TGTGCCAGCAGTGAACCGGGTGAGACCCAGTACTTC. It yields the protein CASSEPGETQYF.

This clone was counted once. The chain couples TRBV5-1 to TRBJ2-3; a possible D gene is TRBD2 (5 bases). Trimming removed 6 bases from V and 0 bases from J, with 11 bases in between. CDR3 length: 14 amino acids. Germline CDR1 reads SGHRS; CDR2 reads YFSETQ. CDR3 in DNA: TGCGCCAGCACCGGGGAATGGAGCACAGATACGCAGTATTTT. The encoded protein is CASTGEWSTDTQYF.

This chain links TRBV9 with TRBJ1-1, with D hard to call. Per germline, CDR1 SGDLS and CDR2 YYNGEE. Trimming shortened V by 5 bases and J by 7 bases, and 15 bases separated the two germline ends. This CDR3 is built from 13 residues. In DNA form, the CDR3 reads TGTGCCAGCAGGGCTGAATCGGCGGGTGAAGCTTTCTTT. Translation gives CASRAESAGEAFF.

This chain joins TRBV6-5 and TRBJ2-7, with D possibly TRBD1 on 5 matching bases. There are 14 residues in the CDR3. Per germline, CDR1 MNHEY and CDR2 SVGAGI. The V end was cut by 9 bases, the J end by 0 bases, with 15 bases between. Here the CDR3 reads CASTPDGASYEQYF. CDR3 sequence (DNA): TGTGCCAGTACCCCGGATGGGGCCTCCTACGAGCAGTACTTC.

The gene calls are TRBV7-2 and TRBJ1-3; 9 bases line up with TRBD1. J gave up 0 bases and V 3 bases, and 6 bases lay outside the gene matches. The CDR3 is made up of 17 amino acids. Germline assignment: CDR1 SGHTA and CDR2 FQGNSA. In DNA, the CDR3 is TGTGCCAGCAGCTTCGGGACAGGGAAAGCCTCTGGAAACACCATATATTTT. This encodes CASSFGTGKASGNTIYF.

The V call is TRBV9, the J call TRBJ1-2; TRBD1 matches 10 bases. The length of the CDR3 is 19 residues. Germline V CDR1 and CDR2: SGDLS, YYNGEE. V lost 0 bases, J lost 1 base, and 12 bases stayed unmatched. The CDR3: CASSVAVGTGDLSNYGYTF. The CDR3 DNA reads TGTGCCAGCAGCGTAGCTGTCGGGACAGGGGATCTAAGTAACTATGGCTACACCTTC.

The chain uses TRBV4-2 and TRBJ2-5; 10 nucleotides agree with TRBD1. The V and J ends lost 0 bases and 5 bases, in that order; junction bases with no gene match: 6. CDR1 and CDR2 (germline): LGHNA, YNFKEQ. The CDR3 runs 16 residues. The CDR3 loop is CASSQETGGAGETQYF. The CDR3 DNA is TGTGCCAGCAGCCAAGAGACAGGGGGCGCAGGGGAGACCCAGTACTTC.

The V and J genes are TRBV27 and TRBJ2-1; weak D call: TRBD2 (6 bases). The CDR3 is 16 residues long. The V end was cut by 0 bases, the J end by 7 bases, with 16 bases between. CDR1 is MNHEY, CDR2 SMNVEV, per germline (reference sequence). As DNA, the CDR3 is TGTGCCAGCAGTTTATCTCCTAGCGCCTTCAGGAATGAGCAGTTCTTC. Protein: CASSLSPSAFRNEQFF.

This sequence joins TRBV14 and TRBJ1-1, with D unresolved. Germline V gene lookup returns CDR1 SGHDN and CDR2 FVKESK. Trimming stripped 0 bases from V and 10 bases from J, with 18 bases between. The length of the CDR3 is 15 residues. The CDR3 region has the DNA TGTGCCAGCAGCCAAGATTTGAGTGGGCGCGACGGAGCTTTCTTT. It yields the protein CASSQDLSGRDGAFF.

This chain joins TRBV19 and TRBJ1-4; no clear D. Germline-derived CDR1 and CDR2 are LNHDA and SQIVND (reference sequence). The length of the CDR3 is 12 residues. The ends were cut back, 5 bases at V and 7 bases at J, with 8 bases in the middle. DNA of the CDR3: TGTGCCAGTAGTGAGAGTGGTGAAAAACTGTTTTTT. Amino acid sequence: CASSESGEKLFF.

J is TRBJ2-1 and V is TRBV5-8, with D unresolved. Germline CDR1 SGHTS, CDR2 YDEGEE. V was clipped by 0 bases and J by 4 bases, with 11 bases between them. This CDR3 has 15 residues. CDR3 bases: TGTGCCAGCAGCTTGGTTCTAAAAACTTACAATGAGCAGTTCTTC. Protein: CASSLVLKTYNEQFF.

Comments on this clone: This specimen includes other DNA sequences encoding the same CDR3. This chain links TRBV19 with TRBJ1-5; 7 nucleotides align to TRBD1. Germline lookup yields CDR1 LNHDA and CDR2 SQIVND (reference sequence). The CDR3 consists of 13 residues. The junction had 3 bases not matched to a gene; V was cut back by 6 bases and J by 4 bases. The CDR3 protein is CASSGDSNQPQHF. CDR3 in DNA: TGTGCCAGTAGCGGGGACAGTAATCAGCCCCAGCATTTT.

The CDR3 spells CASSPPSVETQYF. CDR3 DNA sequence: TGTGCCAGCAGCCCCCCTAGCGTTGAGACCCAGTACTTC. The gene calls are TRBV9 and TRBJ2-5, with D perhaps matching TRBD2 (6 bases). The CDR3 covers 13 residues. With 4 bases removed from V and 5 bases from J, the gap between germline ends came to 12 bases. The germline V gene has CDR1 SGDLS and CDR2 YYNGEE.

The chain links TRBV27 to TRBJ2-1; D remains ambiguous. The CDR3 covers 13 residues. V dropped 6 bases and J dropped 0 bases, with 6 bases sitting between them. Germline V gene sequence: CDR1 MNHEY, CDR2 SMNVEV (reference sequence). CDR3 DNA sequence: TGTGCCAGCAGCCCTACCTCCTACAATGAGCAGTTCTTC. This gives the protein CASSPTSYNEQFF.

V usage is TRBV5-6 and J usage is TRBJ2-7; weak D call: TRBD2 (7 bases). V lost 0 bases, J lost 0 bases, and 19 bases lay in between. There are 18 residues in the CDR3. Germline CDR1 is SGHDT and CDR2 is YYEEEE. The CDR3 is CASSLAGGGQSGSYEQYF. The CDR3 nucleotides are TGTGCCAGCAGCTTGGCCGGCGGGGGCCAATCGGGCTCCTACGAGCAGTACTTC.

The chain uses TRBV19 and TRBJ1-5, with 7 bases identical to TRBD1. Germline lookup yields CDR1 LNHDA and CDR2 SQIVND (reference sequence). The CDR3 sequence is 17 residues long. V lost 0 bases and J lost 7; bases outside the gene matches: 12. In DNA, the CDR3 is TGTGCCAGTAGTATAGATAGGGGAAACAGGGGTGGGCAGCCCCAGCATTTT. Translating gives CASSIDRGNRGGQPQHF.

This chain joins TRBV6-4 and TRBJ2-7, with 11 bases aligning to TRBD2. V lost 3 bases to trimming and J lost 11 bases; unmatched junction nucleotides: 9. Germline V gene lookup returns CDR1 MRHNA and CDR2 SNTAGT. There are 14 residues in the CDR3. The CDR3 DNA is TGTGCCAGCAGTGAAACTAGCGGGGGAGGTCGGGAGTACGTC. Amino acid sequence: CASSETSGGGREYV.

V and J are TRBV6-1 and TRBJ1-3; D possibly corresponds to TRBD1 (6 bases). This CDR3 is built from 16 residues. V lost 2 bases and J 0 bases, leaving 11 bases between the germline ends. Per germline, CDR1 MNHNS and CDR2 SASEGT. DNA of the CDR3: TGTGCCAGCAGTGAAAGGACAGAGAGCTCTGGAAACACCATATATTTT. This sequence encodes CASSERTESSGNTIYF.

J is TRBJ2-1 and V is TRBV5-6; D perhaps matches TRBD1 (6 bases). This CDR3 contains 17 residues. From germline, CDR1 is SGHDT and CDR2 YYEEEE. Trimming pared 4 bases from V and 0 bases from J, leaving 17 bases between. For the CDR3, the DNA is TGTGCCAGCAGCGGACAGAGAGGAACGCGCTCCTACAATGAGCAGTTCTTC. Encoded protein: CASSGQRGTRSYNEQFF. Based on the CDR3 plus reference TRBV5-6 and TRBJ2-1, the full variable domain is DAGVTQSPTHLIKTRGQQVTLRCSPKSGHDTVSWYQQALGQGPQFIFQYYEEEERQRGNFPDRFSGHQFPNYSSELNVNALLLGDSALYLCASSGQRGTRSYNEQFFGPGTRLTVL.

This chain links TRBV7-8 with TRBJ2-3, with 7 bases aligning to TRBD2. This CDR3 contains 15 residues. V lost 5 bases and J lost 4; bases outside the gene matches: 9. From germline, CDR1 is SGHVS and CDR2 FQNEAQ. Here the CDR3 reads CASSPAAGEADTQYF. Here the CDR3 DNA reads TGTGCCAGCAGCCCAGCGGCGGGGGAGGCAGATACGCAGTATTTT.

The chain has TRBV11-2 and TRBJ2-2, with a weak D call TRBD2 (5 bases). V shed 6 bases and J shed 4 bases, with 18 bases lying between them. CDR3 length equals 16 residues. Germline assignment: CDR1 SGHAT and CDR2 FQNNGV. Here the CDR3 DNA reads TGTGCCAGCAGTTACCCCGGGGATCCGAGCACCGGGGAGCTGTTTTTT. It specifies CASSYPGDPSTGELFF.

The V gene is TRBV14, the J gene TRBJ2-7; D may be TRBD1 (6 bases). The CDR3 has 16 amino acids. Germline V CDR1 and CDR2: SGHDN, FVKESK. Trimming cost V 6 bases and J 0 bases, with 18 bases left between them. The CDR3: CASSQLGQTHSYEQYV. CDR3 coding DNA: TGTGCCAGCAGTCAACTAGGACAGACCCACTCCTACGAGCAGTACGTC.

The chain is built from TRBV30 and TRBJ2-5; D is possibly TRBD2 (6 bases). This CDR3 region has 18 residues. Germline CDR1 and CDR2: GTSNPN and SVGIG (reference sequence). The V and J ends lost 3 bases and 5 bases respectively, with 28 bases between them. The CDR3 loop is CAWRQKTPPGLRGETQYF. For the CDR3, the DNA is TGTGCCTGGAGACAAAAAACCCCCCCGGGACTCCGGGGGGAGACCCAGTACTTC.

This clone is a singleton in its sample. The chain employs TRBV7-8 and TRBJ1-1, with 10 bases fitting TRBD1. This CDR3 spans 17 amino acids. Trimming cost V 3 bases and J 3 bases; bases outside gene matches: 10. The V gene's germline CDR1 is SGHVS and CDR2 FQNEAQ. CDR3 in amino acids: CASSFARTGGLDTEAFF. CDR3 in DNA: TGTGCCAGCAGCTTCGCAAGGACAGGGGGGCTGGACACTGAAGCTTTCTTT.

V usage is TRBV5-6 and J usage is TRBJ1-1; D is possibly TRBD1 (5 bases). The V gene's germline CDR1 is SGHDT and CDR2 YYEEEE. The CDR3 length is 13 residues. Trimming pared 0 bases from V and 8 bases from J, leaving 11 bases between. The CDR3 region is CASSLVQGREAFF. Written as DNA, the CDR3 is TGTGCCAGCAGCTTGGTGCAGGGAAGAGAAGCTTTCTTT.

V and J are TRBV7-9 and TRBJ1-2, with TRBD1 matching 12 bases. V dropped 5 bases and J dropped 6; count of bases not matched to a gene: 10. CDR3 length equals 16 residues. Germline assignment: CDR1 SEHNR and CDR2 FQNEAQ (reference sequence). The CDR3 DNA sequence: TGTGCCAGCAGCCCGGGACAGGGGGCGATTCTTGATGGCTACACCTTC. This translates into CASSPGQGAILDGYTF.